These 3 T cell receptor beta chains came from one sample sequenced in a study of human T cells and chemical hapten exposure (dated by TCRdb to about 2021). The sample's time point label, decoded: patch test 1, 2 weeks after DPC sensitization. The intended sense of this specimen's treatment or condition label: therapeutic diphenylcyclopropenone sensitization with weekly scalp DPC. Library generation was performed with RACE. The sequencer listed for this sample is NextSeq 500. Using fastp at Q25 and MiXCR, TCRdb reprocessed the public reads and kept productive beta chains. Duplicate CDR3 protein sequences are folded into a single record with the most common DNA and genes. In all, the sample holds some 380,000 distinct CDR3 sequences, and nearly 5% of those were seen once. Clones ranked in the top ten supply 2% to 2.5% of the sample. Source: whole blood, taken in connection with sensitization to the hapten diphenylcyclopropenone (DPC). Source of these receptors: a woman in her fifties or sixties with alopecia areata. Some clones in this sample may be carry-over from other donors' samples.

In its sample, this clonotype was seen a few times. The rearrangement uses TRBV12-3 or TRBV12-4 and TRBJ2-7, with D maybe TRBD2 (5 bases). The CDR3 length is 16 residues. V dropped 3 bases and J dropped 2 bases, with 17 bases sitting between them. CDR3 nucleotide sequence: TGTGCCAGCAGTTTTAAATCTGGACCGAGGGCCTACGAGCAGTACTTC. Translation gives CASSFKSGPRAYEQYF.

V and J are TRBV6-5 and TRBJ1-3; no clear D. The CDR3 is made up of 14 amino acids. The V gene lost 10 bases and the J gene lost 3 bases, with 16 bases spanning the gap. The germline V gene encodes CDR1 MNHEY and CDR2 SVGAGI. CDR3 coding DNA: TGTGCCACCCAAACAATAATGGATGGAAACACCATATATTTT. Amino acid sequence: CATQTIMDGNTIYF.

This clonotype has a handful of counts. The chain has TRBV14 and TRBJ2-1; 13 bases are a match to TRBD2. The germline V gene encodes CDR1 SGHDN and CDR2 FVKESK. V shed 4 bases, J shed 7 bases, and the junction held 10 bases outside the gene matches. There are 17 residues in the CDR3. The DNA for the CDR3 is TGTGCCAGCAGCCTGGGGTGGGGACTAGCGGGAAGAAATGAGCAGTTCTTC. Translation gives CASSLGWGLAGRNEQFF.